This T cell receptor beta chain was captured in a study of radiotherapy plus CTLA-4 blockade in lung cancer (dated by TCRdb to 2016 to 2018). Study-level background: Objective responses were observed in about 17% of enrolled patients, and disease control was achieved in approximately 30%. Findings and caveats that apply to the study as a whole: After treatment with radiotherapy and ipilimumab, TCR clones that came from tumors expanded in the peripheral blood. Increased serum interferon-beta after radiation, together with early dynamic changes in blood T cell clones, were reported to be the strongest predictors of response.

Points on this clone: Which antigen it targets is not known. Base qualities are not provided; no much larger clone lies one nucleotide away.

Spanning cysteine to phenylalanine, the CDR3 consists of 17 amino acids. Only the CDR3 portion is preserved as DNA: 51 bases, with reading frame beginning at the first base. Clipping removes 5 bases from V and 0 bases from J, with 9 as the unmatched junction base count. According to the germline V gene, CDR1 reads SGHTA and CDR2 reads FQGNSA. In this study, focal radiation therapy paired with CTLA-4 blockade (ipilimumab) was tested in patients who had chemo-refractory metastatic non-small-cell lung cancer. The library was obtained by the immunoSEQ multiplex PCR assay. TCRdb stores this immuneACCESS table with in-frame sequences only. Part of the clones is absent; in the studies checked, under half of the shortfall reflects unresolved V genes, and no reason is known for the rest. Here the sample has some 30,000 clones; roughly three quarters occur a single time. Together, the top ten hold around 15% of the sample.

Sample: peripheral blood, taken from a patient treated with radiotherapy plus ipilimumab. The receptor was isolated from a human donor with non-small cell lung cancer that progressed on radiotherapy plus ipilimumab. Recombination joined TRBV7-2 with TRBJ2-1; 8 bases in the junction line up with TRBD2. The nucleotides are TGTGCCAGCAGCCCCCCGGAGCGGGGGAGCTCCTACAATGAGCAGTTCTTC. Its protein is CASSPPERGSSYNEQFF.